Given below is one T cell receptor (beta chain) in context. Antigen specificity is unknown. The data belong to a study of cytomegalovirus exposure and HLA in healthy donors. Findings and caveats of the study: Most likely, a cluster of highly shared sequence variants arose as a sequencing artifact. Roughly even sequencing depth across donors was the assumption behind the presence/absence analyses. Prediction of most subjects' HLA-A and HLA-B alleles by TCR beta sequences was reportedly accurate. Generally TCR sequences proved uncommon, though certain public TCRs appeared in numerous donors.

CDR1 is KGHSH, CDR2 LQKENI, per germline. V shed 1 base, J shed 4 bases, and the junction held 3 bases outside the gene matches. This CDR3 region has 14 residues. Researchers ran the PCR with 60 Vbeta and 13 Jbeta primers. Clones were read by immunoSEQ multiplex PCR, and TCRdb kept only the in-frame ones, dropping some. The sample has 150,000 to 200,000 clones; 80% are singletons. Material for sequencing was PBMCs. The rearrangement links TRBV18 to TRBJ1-2; TRBD1 agrees at 7 bases. The source of this sequence is a human donor in good health. CDR3 bases: TGTGCCAGCTCACCACAGGGGGCGGGCTATGGCTACACCTTC. This gives the protein CASSPQGAGYGYTF.